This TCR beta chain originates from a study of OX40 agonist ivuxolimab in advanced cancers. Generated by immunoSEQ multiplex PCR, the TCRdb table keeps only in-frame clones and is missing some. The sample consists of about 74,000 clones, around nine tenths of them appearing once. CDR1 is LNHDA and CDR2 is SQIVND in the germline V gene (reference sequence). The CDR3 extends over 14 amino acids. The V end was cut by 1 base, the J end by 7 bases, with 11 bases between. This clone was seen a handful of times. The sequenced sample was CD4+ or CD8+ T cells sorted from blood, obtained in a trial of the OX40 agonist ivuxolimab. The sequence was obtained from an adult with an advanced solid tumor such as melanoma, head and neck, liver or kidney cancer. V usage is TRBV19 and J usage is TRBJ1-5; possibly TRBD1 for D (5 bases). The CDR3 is CASSIVRGDQPQHF. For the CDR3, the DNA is TGTGCCAGTAGTATAGTAAGGGGTGACCAGCCCCAGCATTTT.